Presented here are 8 T cell receptor beta chains from one specimen sequenced in a study of blood T cell repertoires in COVID-19. Clones were sequenced by immunoSEQ multiplex PCR, and TCRdb holds only the in-frame ones, with some missing. The table has over 300,000 clones, around 86% seen once. The sequencing input was PBMCs or T cells enriched from blood (not recorded which). These receptor sequences come from a woman aged 18 to 35 who had recovered from COVID-19.

The chain joins TRBV7-6 to TRBJ2-3; TRBD2 agrees at 8 bases. Germline-derived CDR1 and CDR2 are SGHVS and FNYEAQ. The junction had 9 bases not matched to a gene; V was cut back by 5 bases and J by 2 bases. The CDR3 length is 16 residues. DNA for the CDR3: TGTGCCAGCAGCCTCAATCGCGGGAGGCCCACAGATACGCAGTATTTT. It specifies CASSLNRGRPTDTQYF.

V usage is TRBV2 and J usage is TRBJ2-2, with 9 bases that match TRBD1. CDR1 SNHLY and CDR2 FYNNEI come from the germline V gene. This CDR3 is 15 amino acids long. Trimming took 6 bases from V and 7 from J; bases not matched to a gene: 9. DNA of the CDR3: TGTGCCAGCAGGACGGACAGGGGAGCGGTCGGGGAGCTGTTTTTT. It specifies CASRTDRGAVGELFF.

This sequence joins TRBV5-4 and TRBJ2-6; TRBD1 is a possible D gene (7 bases). The CDR3 consists of 19 residues. Trimming removed 4 bases at V and 2 bases at J, with 22 bases between. Germline V gene sequence: CDR1 SGHNT, CDR2 YYREEE (reference sequence). CDR3 nucleotides: TGTGCCAGCAGCGGCCGAGGTCAGGGGGGTCCCGCTGGGGCCAACGTCCTGACTTTC. Amino acids: CASSGRGQGGPAGANVLTF.

A note on this clone: The identical CDR3 is also encoded by other nucleotide sequences in the sample. The chain carries TRBV27 and TRBJ1-1, with D uncertain. Germline CDR1 is MNHEY and CDR2 is SMNVEV (reference sequence). Trimming took off 2 bases at V and 2 bases at J, with 6 bases between the two ends. The CDR3 totals 13 residues. The CDR3 loop is CASSLAGNTEAFF. CDR3 sequence (DNA): TGTGCCAGCAGTTTAGCGGGAAACACTGAAGCTTTCTTT.

The chain has TRBV19 and TRBJ1-3, with TRBD1 identical over 8 bases. The CDR3 contains 15 residues. The V gene's germline CDR1 is LNHDA and CDR2 SQIVND (reference sequence). With 6 bases clipped from V and 2 bases from J, the junction kept 6 bases outside the gene matches. The CDR3 loop reads CASSPDREAGNTIYF. Written as DNA, the CDR3 is TGTGCCAGTAGCCCGGACAGGGAAGCTGGAAACACCATATATTTT.

The chain carries TRBV5-8 and TRBJ1-2; possibly TRBD1 for D (6 bases). CDR3 length: 17 amino acids. The ends were cut back, 0 bases at V and 1 base at J, with 16 bases in the middle. Germline CDR1 is SGHTS and CDR2 is YDEGEE. CDR3 protein: CASSLAALGDINYGYTF. DNA for the CDR3: TGTGCCAGCAGCTTGGCGGCCCTGGGGGACATTAACTATGGCTACACCTTC. Filled out from reference TRBV5-8 and TRBJ1-2, the complete variable domain reads EAGVTQSPTHLIKTRGQQATLRCSPISGHTSVYWYQQALGLGLQFLLWYDEGEERNRGNFPPRFSGRQFPNYSSELNVNALELEDSALYLCASSLAALGDINYGYTFGSGTRLTVV.

The chain joins TRBV27 to TRBJ1-5; D not certain. The CDR3 spans 16 residues. Germline values: CDR1 MNHEY, CDR2 SMNVEV (reference sequence). Trimming removed 8 bases at V and 0 bases at J, with 17 bases between. The CDR3, as DNA: TGTGCCAGCCCTCATGGGAGTGCTTATAGCAATCAGCCCCAGCATTTT. Translated, it gives CASPHGSAYSNQPQHF.

As regards this clone: Other DNA sequences in this specimen translate into the identical CDR3. The V and J genes are TRBV18 and TRBJ1-1, with D uncertain. The CDR3 length is 13 residues. Deletions cut 3 bases from V and 1 base from J, with 6 bases between. CDR1 is KGHSH, CDR2 LQKENI, per germline. The CDR3 reads CASSPQENTEAFF. The CDR3 DNA reads TGTGCCAGCTCACCCCAGGAGAACACTGAAGCTTTCTTT.